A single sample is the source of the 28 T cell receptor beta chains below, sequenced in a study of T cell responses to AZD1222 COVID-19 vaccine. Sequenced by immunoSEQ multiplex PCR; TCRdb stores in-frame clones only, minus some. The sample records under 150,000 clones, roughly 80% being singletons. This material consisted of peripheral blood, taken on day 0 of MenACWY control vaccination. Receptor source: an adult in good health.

The CDR3: CAPEGDTSGNTIYF. The CDR3 DNA reads TGTGCCCCCGAGGGAGACACCTCTGGAAACACCATATATTTT. The chain carries TRBV19 and TRBJ1-3; D uncertain. Germline assignment: CDR1 LNHDA and CDR2 SQIVND (reference sequence). The CDR3 loop spans 14 amino acids. Trimming removed 11 bases at V and 0 bases at J, with 14 bases between.

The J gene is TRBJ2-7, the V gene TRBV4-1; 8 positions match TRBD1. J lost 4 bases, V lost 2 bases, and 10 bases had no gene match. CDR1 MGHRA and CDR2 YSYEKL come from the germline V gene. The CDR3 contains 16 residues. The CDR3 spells CASSQPLDRVGYEQYF. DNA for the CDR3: TGCGCCAGCAGCCAACCCCTGGACAGGGTAGGTTACGAGCAGTACTTC.

The CDR3 sequence is CASSIPATGANVLTF. The CDR3 DNA reads TGTGCCAGTAGTATCCCGGCTACTGGGGCCAACGTCCTGACTTTC. The V call is TRBV19, the J call TRBJ2-6; D is unresolved. The CDR3 runs to 15 residues. The germline V and J ends were trimmed by 3 bases and 2 bases, with 8 bases remaining between them. The germline gives CDR1 LNHDA, CDR2 SQIVND (reference sequence).

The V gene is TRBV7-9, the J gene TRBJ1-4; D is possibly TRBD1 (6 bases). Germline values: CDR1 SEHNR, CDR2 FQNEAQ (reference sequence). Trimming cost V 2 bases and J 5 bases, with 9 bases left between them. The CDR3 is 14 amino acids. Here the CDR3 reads CASSLHQGNEKLFF. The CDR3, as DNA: TGTGCCAGCAGCTTACATCAGGGGAATGAAAAACTGTTTTTT.

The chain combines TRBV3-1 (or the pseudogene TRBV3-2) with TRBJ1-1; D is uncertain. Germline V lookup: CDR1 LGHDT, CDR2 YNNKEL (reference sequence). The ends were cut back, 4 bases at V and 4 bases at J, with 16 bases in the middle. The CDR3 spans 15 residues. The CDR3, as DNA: TGTGCCAGCAGCCCCCTCGGGTACGGGAGCACTGAAGCTTTCTTT. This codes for CASSPLGYGSTEAFF.

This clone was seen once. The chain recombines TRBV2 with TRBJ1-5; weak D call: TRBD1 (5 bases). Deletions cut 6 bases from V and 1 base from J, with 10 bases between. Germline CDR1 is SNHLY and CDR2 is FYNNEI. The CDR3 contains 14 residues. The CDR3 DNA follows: TGTGCCAGCAGACAAAGACAGAGCAATCAGCCCCAGCATTTT. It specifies CASRQRQSNQPQHF.

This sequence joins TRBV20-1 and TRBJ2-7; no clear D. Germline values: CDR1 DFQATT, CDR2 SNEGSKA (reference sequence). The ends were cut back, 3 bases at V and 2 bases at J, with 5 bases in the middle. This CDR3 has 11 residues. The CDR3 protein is CSASQAYEQYF. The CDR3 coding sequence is TGCAGTGCTAGCCAGGCCTACGAGCAGTACTTC.

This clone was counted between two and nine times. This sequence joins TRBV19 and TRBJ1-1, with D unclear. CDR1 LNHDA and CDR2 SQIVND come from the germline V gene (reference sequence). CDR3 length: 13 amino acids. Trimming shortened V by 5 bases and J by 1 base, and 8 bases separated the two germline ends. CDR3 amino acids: CASSWQENTEAFF. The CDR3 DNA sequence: TGTGCCAGTAGTTGGCAGGAGAACACTGAAGCTTTCTTT.

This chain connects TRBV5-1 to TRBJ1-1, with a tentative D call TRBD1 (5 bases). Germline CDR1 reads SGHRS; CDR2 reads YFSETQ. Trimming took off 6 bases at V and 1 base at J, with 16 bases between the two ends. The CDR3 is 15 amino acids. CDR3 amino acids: CASKHSSGPNTEAFF. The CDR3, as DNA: TGCGCCAGCAAGCACAGTTCAGGGCCGAACACTGAAGCTTTCTTT. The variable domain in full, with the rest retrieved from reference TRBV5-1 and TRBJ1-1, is KAGVTQTPRYLIKTRGQQVTLSCSPISGHRSVSWYQQTPGQGLQFLFEYFSETQRNKGNFPGRFSGRQFSNSRSEMNVSTLELGDSALYLCASKHSSGPNTEAFFGQGTRLTVV.

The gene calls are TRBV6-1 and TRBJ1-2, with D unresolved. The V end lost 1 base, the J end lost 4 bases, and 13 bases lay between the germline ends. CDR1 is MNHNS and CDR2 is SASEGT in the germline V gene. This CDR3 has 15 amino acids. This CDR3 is CASSEVMAAGYGYTF. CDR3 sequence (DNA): TGTGCCAGCAGTGAAGTTATGGCAGCCGGCTATGGCTACACCTTC.

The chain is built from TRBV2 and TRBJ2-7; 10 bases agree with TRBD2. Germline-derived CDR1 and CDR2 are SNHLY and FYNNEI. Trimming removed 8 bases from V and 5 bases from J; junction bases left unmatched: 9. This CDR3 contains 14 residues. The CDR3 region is CASRAGTSANEQYF. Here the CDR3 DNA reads TGTGCCAGCCGAGCCGGGACTAGCGCTAACGAGCAGTACTTC. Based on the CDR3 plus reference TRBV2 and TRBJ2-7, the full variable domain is EPEVTQTPSHQVTQMGQEVILRCVPISNHLYFYWYRQILGQKVEFLVSFYNNEISEKSEIFDDQFSVERPDGSNFTLKIRSTKLEDSAMYFCASRAGTSANEQYFGPGTRLTVT.

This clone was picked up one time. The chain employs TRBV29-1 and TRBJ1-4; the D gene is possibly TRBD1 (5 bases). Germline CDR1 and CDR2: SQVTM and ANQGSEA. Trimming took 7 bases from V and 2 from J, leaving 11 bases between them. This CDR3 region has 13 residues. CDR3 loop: CSAGHSTNEKLFF. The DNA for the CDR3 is TGCAGCGCCGGACATAGCACTAATGAAAAACTGTTTTTT.

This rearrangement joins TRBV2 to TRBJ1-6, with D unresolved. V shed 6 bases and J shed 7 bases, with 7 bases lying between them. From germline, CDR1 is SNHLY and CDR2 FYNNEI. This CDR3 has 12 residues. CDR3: CASSPGNSPLHF. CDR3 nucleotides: TGTGCCAGCAGCCCGGGAAATTCACCCCTCCACTTT.

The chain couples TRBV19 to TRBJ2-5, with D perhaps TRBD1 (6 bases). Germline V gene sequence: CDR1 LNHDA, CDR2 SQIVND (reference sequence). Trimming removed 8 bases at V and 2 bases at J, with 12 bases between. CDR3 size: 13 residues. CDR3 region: CASGGQTQETQYF. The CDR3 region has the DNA TGTGCCAGTGGCGGACAGACACAAGAGACCCAGTACTTC.

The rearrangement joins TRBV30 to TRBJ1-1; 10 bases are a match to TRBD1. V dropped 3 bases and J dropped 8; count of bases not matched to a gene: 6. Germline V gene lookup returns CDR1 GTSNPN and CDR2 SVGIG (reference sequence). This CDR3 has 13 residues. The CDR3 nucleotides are TGTGCCTGGAGCCTTAAGGGACAGGGGGAAGCTTTCTTT. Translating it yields CAWSLKGQGEAFF.

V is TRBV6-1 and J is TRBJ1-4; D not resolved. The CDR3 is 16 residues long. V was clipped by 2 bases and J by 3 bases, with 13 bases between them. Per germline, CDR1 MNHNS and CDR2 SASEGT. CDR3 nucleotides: TGTGCCAGCAGTGAAAGGAAGGGATCGGCTAATGAAAAACTGTTTTTT. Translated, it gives CASSERKGSANEKLFF.

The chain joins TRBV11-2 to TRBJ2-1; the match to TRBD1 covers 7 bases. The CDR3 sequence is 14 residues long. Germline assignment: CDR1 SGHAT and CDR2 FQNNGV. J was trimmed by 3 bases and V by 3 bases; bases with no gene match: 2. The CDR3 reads CASSLNRGYNEQFF. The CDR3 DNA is TGTGCCAGCAGCTTGAACAGGGGCTACAATGAGCAGTTCTTC.

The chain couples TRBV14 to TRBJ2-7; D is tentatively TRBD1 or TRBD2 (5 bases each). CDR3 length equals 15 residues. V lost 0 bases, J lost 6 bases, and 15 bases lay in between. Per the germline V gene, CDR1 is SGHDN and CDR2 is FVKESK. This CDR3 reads CASSQDPGPLVEQYF. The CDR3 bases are TGTGCCAGCAGCCAAGATCCGGGACCCTTGGTCGAGCAGTACTTC. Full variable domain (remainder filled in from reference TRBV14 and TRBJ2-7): EAGVTQFPSHSVIEKGQTVTLRCDPISGHDNLYWYRRVMGKEIKFLLHFVKESKQDESGMPNNRFLAERTGGTYSTLKVQPAELEDSGVYFCASSQDPGPLVEQYFGPGTRLTVT.

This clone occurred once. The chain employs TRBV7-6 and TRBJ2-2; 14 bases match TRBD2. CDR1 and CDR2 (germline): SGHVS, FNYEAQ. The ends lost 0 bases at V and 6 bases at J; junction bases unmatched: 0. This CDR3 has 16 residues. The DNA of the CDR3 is TGTGCCAGCAGCTTAGCGACTAGCGGGGGGGCCGGGGAGCTGTTTTTT. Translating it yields CASSLATSGGAGELFF.

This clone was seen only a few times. The CDR3 sequence is CASSPGTGNEQYF. DNA for the CDR3: TGTGCCAGCAGTCCCGGGACAGGGAACGAGCAGTACTTC. The rearrangement joins TRBV12-3 or TRBV12-4 to TRBJ2-7; 9 bases line up with TRBD1. The V segment lost 5 bases and the J segment 5 bases; nucleotides outside the gene matches: 4. The CDR3 is 13 residues long.

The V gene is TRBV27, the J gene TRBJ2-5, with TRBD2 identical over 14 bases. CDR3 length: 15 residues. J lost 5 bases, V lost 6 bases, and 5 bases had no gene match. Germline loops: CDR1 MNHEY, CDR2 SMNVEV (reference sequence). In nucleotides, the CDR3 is TGTGCCAGCAGACCCCGGACTAGCGGGGGGGAGACCCAGTACTTC. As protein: CASRPRTSGGETQYF.

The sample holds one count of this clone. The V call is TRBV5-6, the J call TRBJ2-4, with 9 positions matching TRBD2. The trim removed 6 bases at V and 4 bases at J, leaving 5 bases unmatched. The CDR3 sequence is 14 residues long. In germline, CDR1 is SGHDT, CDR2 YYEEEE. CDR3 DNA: TGTGCCAGCACCTTAGCGGGGGCGAAAAACATTCAGTACTTC. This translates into CASTLAGAKNIQYF.

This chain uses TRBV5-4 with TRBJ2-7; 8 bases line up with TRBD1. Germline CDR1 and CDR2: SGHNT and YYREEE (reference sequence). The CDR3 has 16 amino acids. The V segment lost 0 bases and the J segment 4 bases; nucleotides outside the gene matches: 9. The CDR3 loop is CASSLDQGASRYEQYF. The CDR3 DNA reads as TGTGCCAGCAGCTTGGATCAGGGGGCGTCCCGGTACGAGCAGTACTTC. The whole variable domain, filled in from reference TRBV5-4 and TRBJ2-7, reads ETGVTQSPTHLIKTRGQQVTLRCSSQSGHNTVSWYQQALGQGPQFIFQYYREEENGRGNFPPRFSGLQFPNYSSELNVNALELDDSALYLCASSLDQGASRYEQYFGPGTRLTVT.

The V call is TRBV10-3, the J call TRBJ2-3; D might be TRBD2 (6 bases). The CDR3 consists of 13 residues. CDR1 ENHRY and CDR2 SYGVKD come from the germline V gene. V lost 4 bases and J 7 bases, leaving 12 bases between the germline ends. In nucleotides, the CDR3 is TGTGCCATCAGTGCTGGGGCGGGGTATACGCAGTATTTT. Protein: CAISAGAGYTQYF.

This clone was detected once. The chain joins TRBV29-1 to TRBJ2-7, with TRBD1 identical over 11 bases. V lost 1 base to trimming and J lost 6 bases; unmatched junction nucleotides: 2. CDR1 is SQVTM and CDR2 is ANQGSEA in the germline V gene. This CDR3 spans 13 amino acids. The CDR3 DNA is TGCAGCGTTGAAGGGACAGGGGGCGTCGAGCAGTACTTC. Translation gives CSVEGTGGVEQYF.

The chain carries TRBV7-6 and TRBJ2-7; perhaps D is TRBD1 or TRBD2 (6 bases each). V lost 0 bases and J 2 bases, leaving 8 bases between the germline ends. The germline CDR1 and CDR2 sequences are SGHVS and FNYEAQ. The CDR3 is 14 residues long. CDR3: CASSLAEGAYEQYF. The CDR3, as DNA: TGTGCCAGCAGCTTAGCGGAGGGGGCCTACGAGCAGTACTTC. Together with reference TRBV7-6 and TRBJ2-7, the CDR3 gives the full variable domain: GAGVSQSPRYKVTKRGQDVALRCDPISGHVSLYWYRQALGQGPEFLTYFNYEAQQDKSGLPNDRFSAERPEGSISTLTIQRTEQRDSAMYRCASSLAEGAYEQYFGPGTRLTVT.

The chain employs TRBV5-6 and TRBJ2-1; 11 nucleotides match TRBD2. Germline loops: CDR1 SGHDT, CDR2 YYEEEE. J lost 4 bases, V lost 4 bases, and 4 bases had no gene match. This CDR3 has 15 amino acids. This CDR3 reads CASSVAGGPYNEQFF. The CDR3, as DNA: TGTGCCAGCAGCGTAGCGGGGGGGCCATACAATGAGCAGTTCTTC.

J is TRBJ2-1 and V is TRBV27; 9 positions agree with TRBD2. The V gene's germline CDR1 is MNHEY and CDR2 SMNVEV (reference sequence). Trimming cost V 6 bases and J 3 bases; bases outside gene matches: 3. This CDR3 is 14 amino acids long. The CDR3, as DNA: TGTGCCAGCAGGGTTAGCGGGGGCTACAATGAGCAGTTCTTC. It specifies CASRVSGGYNEQFF.